The present T cell receptor (beta chain) was sequenced within a study of shared clonotypes between healthy human individuals. For the study at large: Aged between 18 and 49, the donors were a couple of women and a few men.

The table lists this clone with a count of one. Deep-level settings were used for running the assay. The repertoire was sequenced with immunoSEQ multiplex PCR; TCRdb's copy has only in-frame clones and lacks some. The repertoire holds some 2,500,000 clones, with less than 95% as singletons. The clonotype originates from a man aged 18 to 29 in good health. Some clones in this sample may be carry-over from other donors' samples. Source material: naive CD4+ T cells from PBMCs. The subset: CD45RA+ positively selected.

The CDR3 nucleotides read TGTGCCAGCAGCTCCTACATCAGTCAGGGGTCGAACACTGAAGCTTTCTTT. It encodes CASSSYISQGSNTEAFF. The V call is TRBV7-2, the J call TRBJ1-1, with D maybe TRBD1 (6 bases). The CDR3 is made up of 17 amino acids. The V gene's germline CDR1 is SGHTA and CDR2 FQGNSA. The V end lost 4 bases, the J end lost 1 base, and 19 bases lay between the germline ends.